This T cell receptor (beta chain) was recovered during a study of response to subunit inactivated influenza vaccine. Points from the study as a whole: Authors suggested seasonal influenza vaccinations each recruit few new T cells.

Germline loops: CDR1 SGHKS, CDR2 YYEKEE (reference sequence). The CDR3 is 14 amino acids. Trimming left V 0 bases short and J 2 bases short, with 7 bases between. One entry per CDR3 protein results from TCRdb running MiXCR on the RT-PCR reads. The sample carries under 750,000 distinct CDR3 sequences, around 11% recorded once. Regarding this clonotype: Its antigen remains unknown.

The material was PBMCs from blood, obtained on the day of vaccination. The chain employs TRBV5-5 and TRBJ2-3; no firm D call. This sequence originates from a man aged 45 to 65 who received an inactivated influenza vaccine. The CDR3 sequence: CASSLALVTDTQYF. As DNA, the CDR3 is TGTGCCAGCAGCTTGGCGCTTGTCACAGATACGCAGTATTTT.